The clone carrying this TCR beta chain was recorded at least ten times. The target antigen is unknown. The investigators amplified TCR beta CDR3 regions from RNA transcripts. First-round RT-PCR targeting the TCR CDR3 was performed with the HTBI primer set. One entry per CDR3 protein, called by TCRdb with MiXCR from the multiplex PCR reads. The sample contains fewer than 700,000 distinct CDR3 sequences, approximately 17% of which appear only once. The sample is drawn from a study of T cells in Graves' hyperthyroidism and ophthalmopathy. Study-wide findings and caveats: Blood samples included most of the expanded thyroid clonotypes exceeding 0.001.

The clonotype comes from a woman aged 18 to 35 with Graves' ophthalmopathy. Sequenced sample: blood.

CDR3 region: CASSLRFSADTQYF. CDR3 DNA sequence: TGTGCCAGCAGCTTGCGCTTCTCAGCGGATACGCAGTATTTT. The chain couples TRBV11-2 to TRBJ2-3; D is uncertain. V was pared by 3 bases and J by 6 bases, with 13 bases between. The germline V gene has CDR1 SGHAT and CDR2 FQNNGV. The CDR3 extends over 14 amino acids.